This T cell receptor (beta chain) is drawn from a study of blood T cell repertoires in COVID-19. Study background: T cells, B-cell-depleted T cells, or PBMCs provided the cDNA or gDNA that served as material.

Original analysis: Estimates of nucleated cell counts were drawn from the amplification of reference gene primers. Libraries were prepared by immunoSEQ multiplex PCR; TCRdb keeps only in-frame clonotypes and omits some of them. V, J and clone size were drawn from that table, and D and trimming were deduced from the DNA. In the table there are fewer than 350,000 clones, around 87% of which are singletons. This CDR3 comprises 22 residues. The J segment lost 2 bases and the V segment lost 3 bases, leaving 18 bases of the junction unmatched. Germline CDR1 is ENHRY and CDR2 is SYGVKD. The specimen was peripheral blood. This receptor was identified in a woman between 45 and 65 years old who had recovered from COVID-19. The rearrangement joins TRBV10-3 to TRBJ2-3, with 15 bases that match TRBD2. CDR3: CAISDPGTSGRYPLGFTDTQYF. The CDR3 DNA follows: TGTGCCATCAGTGACCCCGGGACTAGCGGGAGGTACCCTTTAGGATTCACAGATACGCAGTATTTT.